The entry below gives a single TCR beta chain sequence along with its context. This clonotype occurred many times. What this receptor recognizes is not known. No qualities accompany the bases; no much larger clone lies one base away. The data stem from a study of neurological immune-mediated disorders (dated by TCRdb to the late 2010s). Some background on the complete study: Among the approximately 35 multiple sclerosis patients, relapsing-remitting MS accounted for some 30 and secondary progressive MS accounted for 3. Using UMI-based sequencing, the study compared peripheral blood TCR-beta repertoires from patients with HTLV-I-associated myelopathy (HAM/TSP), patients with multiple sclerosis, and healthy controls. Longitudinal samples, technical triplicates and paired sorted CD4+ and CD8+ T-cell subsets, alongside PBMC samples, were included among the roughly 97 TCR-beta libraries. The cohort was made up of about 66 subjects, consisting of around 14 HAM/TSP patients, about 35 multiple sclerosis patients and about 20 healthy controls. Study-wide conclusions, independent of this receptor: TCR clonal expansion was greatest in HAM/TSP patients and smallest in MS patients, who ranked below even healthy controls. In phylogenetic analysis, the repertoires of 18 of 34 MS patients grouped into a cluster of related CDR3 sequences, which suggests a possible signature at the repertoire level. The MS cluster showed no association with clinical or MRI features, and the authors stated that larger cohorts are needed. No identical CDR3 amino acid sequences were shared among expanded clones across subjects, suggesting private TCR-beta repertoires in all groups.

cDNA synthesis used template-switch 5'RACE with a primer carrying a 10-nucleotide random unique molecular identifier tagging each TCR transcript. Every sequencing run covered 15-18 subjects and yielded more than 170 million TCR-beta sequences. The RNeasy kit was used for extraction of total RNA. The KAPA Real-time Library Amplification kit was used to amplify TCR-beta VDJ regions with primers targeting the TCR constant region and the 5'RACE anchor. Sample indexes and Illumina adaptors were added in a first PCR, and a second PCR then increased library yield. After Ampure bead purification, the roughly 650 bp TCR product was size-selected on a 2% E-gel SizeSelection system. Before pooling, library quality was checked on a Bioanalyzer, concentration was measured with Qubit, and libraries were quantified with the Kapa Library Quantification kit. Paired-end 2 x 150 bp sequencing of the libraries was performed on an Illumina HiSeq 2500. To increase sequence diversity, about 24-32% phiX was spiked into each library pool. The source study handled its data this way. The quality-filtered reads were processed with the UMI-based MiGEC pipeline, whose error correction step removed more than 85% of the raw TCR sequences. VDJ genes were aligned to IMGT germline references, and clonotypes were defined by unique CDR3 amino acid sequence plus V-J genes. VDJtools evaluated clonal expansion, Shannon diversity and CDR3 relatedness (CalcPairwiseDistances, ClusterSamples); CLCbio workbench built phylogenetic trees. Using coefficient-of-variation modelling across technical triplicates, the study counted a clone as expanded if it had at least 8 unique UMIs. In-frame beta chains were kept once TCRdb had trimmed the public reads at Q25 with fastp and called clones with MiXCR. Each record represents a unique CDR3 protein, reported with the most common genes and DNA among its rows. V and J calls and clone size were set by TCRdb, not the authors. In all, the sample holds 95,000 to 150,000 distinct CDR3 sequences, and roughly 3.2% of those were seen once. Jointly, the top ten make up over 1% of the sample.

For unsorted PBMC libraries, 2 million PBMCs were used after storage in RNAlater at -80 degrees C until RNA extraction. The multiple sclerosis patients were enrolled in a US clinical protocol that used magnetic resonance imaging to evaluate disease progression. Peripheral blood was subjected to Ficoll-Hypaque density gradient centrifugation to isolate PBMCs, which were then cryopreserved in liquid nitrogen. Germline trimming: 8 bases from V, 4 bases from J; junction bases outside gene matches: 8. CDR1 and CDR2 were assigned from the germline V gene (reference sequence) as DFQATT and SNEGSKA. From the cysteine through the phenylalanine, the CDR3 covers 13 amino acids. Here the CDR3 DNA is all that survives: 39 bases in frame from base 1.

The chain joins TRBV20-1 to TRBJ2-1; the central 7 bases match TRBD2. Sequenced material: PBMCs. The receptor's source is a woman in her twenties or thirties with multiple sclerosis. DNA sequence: TGCAGTACCTGGGCGGGGGATTACAATGAGCAGTTCTTC. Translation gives CSTWAGDYNEQFF.